Below are 20 T cell receptor beta chains sequenced from a single sample in a study of T cell responses to AZD1222 COVID-19 vaccine. Clones were read by immunoSEQ multiplex PCR, and TCRdb kept only the in-frame ones, dropping some. The sample lists around 130,000 clones; over 90% were seen once. Sequences were derived from peripheral blood, sampled on day 0 of AZD1222 vaccination. Source of these receptors: an adult in good health.

The rearrangement links TRBV5-5 to TRBJ2-7; D remains unclear. Germline loops: CDR1 SGHKS, CDR2 YYEKEE (reference sequence). Trimming removed 0 bases at V and 2 bases at J, with 0 bases between. The CDR3 runs 11 residues. In DNA form, the CDR3 reads TGTGCCAGCAGCTTGGCCTACGAGCAGTACTTC. Its translation is CASSLAYEQYF.

J is TRBJ2-5 and V is TRBV11-2; TRBD2 matches 10 bases. The CDR3 consists of 14 residues. With V trimmed by 5 bases and J by 3 bases, 3 bases remained unmatched. Germline lookup yields CDR1 SGHAT and CDR2 FQNNGV. The CDR3 is CASSPSGGKETQYF. In DNA, the CDR3 is TGTGCCAGCAGCCCTAGCGGGGGAAAAGAGACCCAGTACTTC. Using reference TRBV11-2 and TRBJ2-5 for the parts outside the CDR3, the full variable domain is EAGVAQSPRYKIIEKRQSVAFWCNPISGHATLYWYQQILGQGPKLLIQFQNNGVVDDSQLPKDRFSAERLKGVDSTLKIQPAKLEDSAVYLCASSPSGGKETQYFGPGTRLLVL.

A word on this clone: At one end the junction does not follow the germline gene, possibly because of a read error. This chain uses TRBV7-7 with TRBJ2-7, with 7 nucleotides matching TRBD2. The germline gives CDR1 SSHAT, CDR2 FNYEAQ (reference sequence). CDR3 size: 16 residues. This CDR3 reads CASSQGGAGSSYEQYF. In DNA, the CDR3 is TGTGCTAGCAGCCAGGGAGGGGCAGGGAGCTCCTACGAGCAGTACTTC. Combining the CDR3 with reference TRBV7-7 and TRBJ2-7 gives the whole variable domain GAGVSQSPRYKVTKRGQDVTLRCDPISSHATLYWYQQALGQGPEFLTYFNYEAQPDKSGLPSDRFSAERPEGSISTLTIQRTEQRDSAMYRCASSQGGAGSSYEQYFGPGTRLTVT.

The rearrangement joins TRBV28 to TRBJ1-2; D unresolved. Germline loops: CDR1 MDHEN, CDR2 SYDVKM. CDR3 length: 14 residues. V was cut by 2 bases and J by 3 bases, with 10 bases left in between. The DNA of the CDR3 is TGTGCCAGCAGTTTAGCTAGGACCCACTATGGCTACACCTTC. It encodes CASSLARTHYGYTF.

This chain joins TRBV6-5 and TRBJ2-7, with TRBD1 identical over 11 bases. The J segment lost 6 bases and the V segment lost 7 bases, leaving 2 bases of the junction unmatched. CDR1 MNHEY and CDR2 SVGAGI come from the germline V gene. The CDR3 is made up of 12 amino acids. The CDR3 DNA sequence: TGTGCCAGCAAGGGACAGGGGGGCGAGCAGTACTTC. Amino acid sequence: CASKGQGGEQYF.

J is TRBJ2-7 and V is TRBV5-1; D not resolved. V lost 4 bases, J lost 6 bases, and 17 bases lay in between. Germline CDR1 is SGHRS and CDR2 is YFSETQ. CDR3 length equals 14 residues. The CDR3 loop is CASSLRSTTGEQYF. CDR3 DNA sequence: TGCGCCAGCAGCCTGAGGTCAACGACTGGCGAGCAGTACTTC.

This chain uses TRBV27 with TRBJ2-1; 12 bases are shared with TRBD2. From germline, CDR1 is MNHEY and CDR2 SMNVEV (reference sequence). The CDR3 extends over 18 amino acids. V shed 5 bases, J shed 2 bases, and the junction held 10 bases outside the gene matches. CDR3 sequence: CASSPGLAGIRTYNEQFF. CDR3 DNA: TGTGCCAGCAGTCCCGGACTAGCGGGGATACGCACCTACAATGAGCAGTTCTTC.

J is TRBJ2-2 and V is TRBV30; no clear D gene. Germline-derived CDR1 and CDR2 are GTSNPN and SVGIG (reference sequence). The CDR3 has 15 residues. The V end lost 0 bases, the J end lost 1 base, and 9 bases lay between the germline ends. CDR3 sequence (DNA): TGTGCCTGGAGTGTACTTTTGGGGAACACCGGGGAGCTGTTTTTT. It specifies CAWSVLLGNTGELFF.

Remarks on this clone: Relative to the germline gene, one junction end is altered; a read error may explain this. This chain uses TRBV7-7 with TRBJ2-1; 9 bases match TRBD2. CDR3 size: 15 residues. Germline CDR1 SSHAT, CDR2 FNYEAQ (reference sequence). The CDR3 bases are TGTGCTAGCAGCAAACTTAGCGGGAGCCACAATGAGCAGTTCTTC. Translating gives CASSKLSGSHNEQFF. Full variable domain (remainder filled in from reference TRBV7-7 and TRBJ2-1): GAGVSQSPRYKVTKRGQDVTLRCDPISSHATLYWYQQALGQGPEFLTYFNYEAQPDKSGLPSDRFSAERPEGSISTLTIQRTEQRDSAMYRCASSKLSGSHNEQFFGPGTRLTVL.

The rearrangement joins TRBV6-1 to TRBJ1-3; D is unresolved. Germline CDR1 and CDR2: MNHNS and SASEGT. CDR3 length: 14 amino acids. Trimming removed 2 bases at V and 0 bases at J, with 5 bases between. The CDR3 sequence: CASSELNSGNTIYF. The CDR3 nucleotides read TGTGCCAGCAGTGAACTGAACTCTGGAAACACCATATATTTT.

This chain links TRBV10-3 with TRBJ1-1, with D unclear. The CDR3 length is 12 residues. The V and J ends lost 6 bases and 5 bases respectively, with 10 bases between them. Germline loops: CDR1 ENHRY, CDR2 SYGVKD. CDR3 nucleotide sequence: TGTGCCATCAGCGACCTGGTGACTGAAGCTTTCTTT. It encodes CAISDLVTEAFF.

This clone was picked up a small number of times. The J gene is TRBJ1-6, the V gene TRBV27; D uncertain. Germline V gives CDR1 MNHEY, CDR2 SMNVEV (reference sequence). The CDR3 is 17 residues long. Trimming removed 0 bases at V and 0 bases at J, with 9 bases between. Here the CDR3 DNA reads TGTGCCAGCAGTTTATCCCCCTATAGCTCCTATAATTCACCCCTCCACTTT. Amino acid sequence: CASSLSPYSSYNSPLHF.

The chain has TRBV7-9 and TRBJ1-2; D may be TRBD1 (6 bases). Germline V gene lookup returns CDR1 SEHNR and CDR2 FQNEAQ (reference sequence). The CDR3 consists of 13 residues. Trimming took 7 bases from V and 8 from J, leaving 17 bases between them. Here the CDR3 reads CASTLVGGSGYTF. The DNA for the CDR3 is TGTGCCAGCACGCTCGTAGGGGGATCCGGCTACACCTTC.

The table lists this clone with a count of one. This chain joins TRBV29-1 and TRBJ1-1; 9 bases line up with TRBD1. V shed 6 bases and J 10 bases; nucleotides not matched to a gene: 9. The CDR3 contains 12 residues. Per the germline V gene, CDR1 is SQVTM and CDR2 is ANQGSEA. CDR3 bases: TGCAGCGTGGGACAGGGCGGGGGCGGAGCTTTCTTT. Its protein is CSVGQGGGGAFF. The complete variable domain, with remaining parts taken from reference TRBV29-1 and TRBJ1-1, reads SAVISQKPSRDICQRGTSLTIQCQVDSQVTMMFWYRQQPGQSLTLIATANQGSEATYESGFVIDKFPISRPNLTFSTLTVSNMSPEDSSIYLCSVGQGGGGAFFGQGTRLTVV.

This clone was seen a single time. The rearrangement joins TRBV18 to TRBJ2-7; TRBD2 is a possible D gene (7 bases). In germline, CDR1 is KGHSH, CDR2 LQKENI. Deletions cut 0 bases from V and 9 bases from J, with 9 bases between. The CDR3 runs to 12 residues. Written as DNA, the CDR3 is TGTGCCAGCTCACCACCAGGGGGGGCGCAGTACTTC. This codes for CASSPPGGAQYF.

The V and J genes are TRBV3-1 (or the pseudogene TRBV3-2) and TRBJ1-5, with D unresolved. V lost 4 bases to trimming and J lost 4 bases, with 11 bases between them. Germline CDR1 LGHDT, CDR2 YNNKEL (reference sequence). The CDR3 totals 14 residues. CDR3 sequence reads: CASSLAGQNQPQHF. CDR3 DNA: TGTGCCAGCAGCCTCGCTGGGCAAAATCAGCCCCAGCATTTT.

This chain uses TRBV5-4 with TRBJ2-7; 12 bases agree with TRBD1. The ends lost 2 bases at V and 4 bases at J; junction bases unmatched: 4. The CDR3 spans 15 residues. Germline V gene lookup returns CDR1 SGHNT and CDR2 YYREEE (reference sequence). The CDR3 sequence is CASSFGTGGLYEQYF. The DNA for the CDR3 is TGTGCCAGCAGCTTCGGGACAGGGGGCTTATACGAGCAGTACTTC.

This chain connects TRBV30 to TRBJ1-2; TRBD1 is a possible D gene (5 bases). The ends were cut back, 3 bases at V and 13 bases at J, with 18 bases in the middle. This CDR3 region has 12 residues. Germline V gene sequence: CDR1 GTSNPN, CDR2 SVGIG (reference sequence). This chain's CDR3 is CAWRLGGVGATF. CDR3 bases: TGTGCCTGGAGACTTGGAGGGGTTGGGGCCACCTTC. The whole variable domain, remainder taken from reference TRBV30 and TRBJ1-2, is SQTIHQWPATLVQPVGSPLSLECTVEGTSNPNLYWYRQAAGRGLQLLFYSVGIGQISSEVPQNLSASRPQDRQFILSSKKLLLSDSGFYLCAWRLGGVGATFGSGTRLTVV.

The chain uses TRBV29-1 and TRBJ1-1; unclear D gene. Trimming stripped 7 bases from V and 1 base from J, with 19 bases between. The germline V gene encodes CDR1 SQVTM and CDR2 ANQGSEA. The CDR3 contains 15 residues. CDR3 region: CSGGPSIVGNTEAFF. The CDR3 DNA reads as TGCAGCGGGGGTCCAAGTATTGTTGGGAACACTGAAGCTTTCTTT.

This clone has only a few counts. The rearrangement joins TRBV6-5 to TRBJ1-4, with 9 bases aligning to TRBD1. The germline V gene has CDR1 MNHEY and CDR2 SVGAGI. This CDR3 contains 12 residues. J gave up 8 bases and V 6 bases, and 1 base lay outside the gene matches. The CDR3 loop reads CASSDRGEKLFF. CDR3 bases: TGTGCCAGCAGCGACAGGGGGGAAAAACTGTTTTTT.